The 29 T cell receptor beta chains below all came from one sample that was sequenced in a study (dated by TCRdb to the mid-2010s). Tregs were isolated as CD4+CD25+CD127-/low cells. Library construction relied on 5' RACE. Instrument on record: Illumina MiSeq. TCRdb ran its own pipeline on the public reads, namely fastp trimming at Q25 and MiXCR clone calling, and kept in-frame beta chains. CDR3 protein duplicates are merged, each entry listing the most common genes and DNA. A total of 30,000 to 35,000 distinct CDR3 sequences appear in this sample, approximately 30% of them only once. The ten largest clones take up about 2.5% of the sample. The source material was tumor-infiltrating Tregs sorted from the breast tumor. These receptors originate from a female donor with breast cancer.

In the case of this clonotype: A read error may account for a junction end that differs from germline. The CDR3, as DNA: TGTGCTAGCAGCCCTAGCGGGGGGGCCAGGTCCTACAATGAGCAGTTCTTC. Encoded protein: CASSPSGGARSYNEQFF. V gene TRBV6-1 combines with J gene TRBJ2-1, with 12 nucleotides matching TRBD2. Looked up from germline, CDR1 is MNHNS and CDR2 is SASEGT. This CDR3 comprises 17 residues.

The rearrangement links TRBV6-4 to TRBJ2-1, with D hard to call. This CDR3 has 15 residues. V was trimmed by 2 bases and J by 4 bases, leaving 12 bases between them. CDR1 and CDR2 from the germline V gene are MRHNA and SNTAGT. The CDR3: CASSDRASPYNEQFF. The CDR3 DNA follows: TGTGCCAGCAGTGACCGGGCCTCTCCTTACAATGAGCAGTTCTTC.

As regards this clonotype: A much larger clonotype is one base distant, so this may be a read error. V and J are TRBV15 and TRBJ2-7, with TRBD1 identical over 7 bases. The germline V gene encodes CDR1 LNHNV and CDR2 YYDKDF (reference sequence). This CDR3 has 14 amino acids. CDR3 region: CTTSFSTGNYEQYF. As DNA, the CDR3 is TGTACCACCAGCTTCTCGACAGGGAACTACGAGCAGTACTTC. The variable domain in full, with the rest retrieved from reference TRBV15 and TRBJ2-7, is DAMVIQNPRYQVTQFGKPVTLSCSQTLNHNVMYWYQQKSSQAPKLLFHYYDKDFNNEADTPDNFQSRRPNTSFCFLDIRSPGLGDTAMYLCTTSFSTGNYEQYFGPGTRLTVT.

The chain has TRBV28 and TRBJ2-7; the D call may be TRBD1 or TRBD2 (5 bases each). Germline V gene data show CDR1 as MDHEN and CDR2 as SYDVKM. The germline V and J ends were trimmed by 3 bases and 6 bases, with 12 bases remaining between them. This CDR3 has 13 amino acids. CDR3 in amino acids: CASSLGREAEQYF. The CDR3 DNA sequence: TGTGCCAGCAGTTTGGGACGAGAGGCCGAGCAGTACTTC.

The table lists this clonotype with a few counts. The chain recombines TRBV5-1 with TRBJ2-7; D not resolved. The V end lost 0 bases, the J end lost 0 bases, and 7 bases lay between the germline ends. Germline CDR1 SGHRS, CDR2 YFSETQ. This CDR3 contains 14 residues. CDR3 DNA sequence: TGCGCCAGCAGCTTGGAGGTTTACTCCTACGAGCAGTACTTC. Translating gives CASSLEVYSYEQYF.

Points on this clonotype: A read error may account for a junction end that differs from germline. This chain uses TRBV2 with TRBJ1-2, with D perhaps matching TRBD1 (5 bases). The CDR3 is 13 amino acids. Germline assignment: CDR1 SNHLY and CDR2 FYNNEI. CDR3 region: CAGREARRGGYTF. CDR3 nucleotides: TGTGCCGGCAGGGAGGCCAGAAGGGGTGGCTACACCTTC.

The chain joins TRBV20-1 to TRBJ1-1; no clear D gene. Germline V gives CDR1 DFQATT, CDR2 SNEGSKA (reference sequence). This CDR3 comprises 15 residues. The V gene lost 6 bases and the J gene lost 4 bases, with 21 bases spanning the gap. This CDR3 is CSAPPSLVGGTEAFF. The DNA of the CDR3 is TGCAGTGCGCCTCCAAGTCTCGTGGGTGGCACTGAAGCTTTCTTT.

Concerning this clonotype: A much larger clone differs by one base, so this may be a read error. The chain couples TRBV21-1 to TRBJ2-2; no check of the table's D call, TRBD2, against the DNA was made. TRBV21-1 constitutes a pseudogene. CDR3 length: 16 amino acids. The CDR3 sequence is CASSGLAGGPTGELLF. DNA of the CDR3: TGTGCCAGCAGCGGACTAGCGGGAGGGCCCACCGGGGAGCTGCTTTTT.

With regard to this clonotype: The junction departs from germline at one end; a sequencing error may be responsible. The rearrangement uses TRBV7-9 and TRBJ2-5; 12 positions match TRBD2. The length of the CDR3 is 14 residues. Per the germline V gene, CDR1 is SEHNR and CDR2 is FQNEAQ (reference sequence). In nucleotides, the CDR3 is TGTGTCAGCAGCCGACTAGCGGGAGAGGAGACCCAGTACTTC. This translates into CVSSRLAGEETQYF. The variable domain in full, with the rest retrieved from reference TRBV7-9 and TRBJ2-5, is DTGVSQNPRHKITKRGQNVTFRCDPISEHNRLYWYRQTLGQGPEFLTYFQNEAQLEKSRLLSDRFSAERPKGSFSTLEIQRTEQGDSAMYLCVSSRLAGEETQYFGPGTRLLVL.

The genes are TRBV24-1 and TRBJ1-2, with D unresolved. V gave up 1 base and J gave up 8 bases, with 4 bases separating them. CDR1 KGHDR and CDR2 SFDVKD come from the germline V gene. This CDR3 contains 11 residues. CDR3 DNA: TGTGCCACCAGTGATTTAAGCGGCTACACCTTC. Translating it yields CATSDLSGYTF.

This clonotype was seen only a few times. The chain combines TRBV12-3 or TRBV12-4 with TRBJ1-1; D is unresolved. Trimming shortened V by 6 bases and J by 3 bases, and 11 bases separated the two germline ends. The CDR3 consists of 13 residues. CDR3 sequence reads: CASSMDSYTEAFF. The CDR3, as DNA: TGTGCCAGCAGCATGGACTCTTACACTGAAGCTTTCTTT.

As to this clonotype: The CDR3 does not end in the conserved phenylalanine or tryptophan, so this is likely a read error. The chain couples TRBV6-1 to TRBJ1-1; 7 bases match TRBD1. This CDR3 contains 15 residues. The germline CDR1 and CDR2 sequences are MNHNS and SASEGT. The DNA of the CDR3 is TGCGCCAGCAGGGGACCCAGGGGGAGGAACACTGAAGCTTTCCTT. Translating gives CASRGPRGRNTEAFL.

There are a few counts of this clonotype. The chain carries TRBV18 and TRBJ1-1, with a possible D match to TRBD1 (5 bases). The V end lost 2 bases, the J end lost 1 base, and 11 bases lay between the germline ends. Germline V lookup: CDR1 KGHSH, CDR2 LQKENI. The length of the CDR3 is 15 residues. The CDR3 loop is CASSPMTESNTEAFF. As DNA, the CDR3 is TGTGCCAGCTCACCAATGACAGAGTCGAACACTGAAGCTTTCTTT.

The chain is built from TRBV19 and TRBJ2-1, with D possibly matching TRBD2 (5 bases). Germline V gene data show CDR1 as LNHDA and CDR2 as SQIVND (reference sequence). Trimming pared 3 bases from V and 9 bases from J, leaving 12 bases between. This CDR3 comprises 13 residues. CDR3 DNA sequence: TGTGCCAGTAGTATCGTCGGACGGGGTGAGCAGTTCTTC. Its translation is CASSIVGRGEQFF.

This clonotype has a count of ten or more. V usage is TRBV4-1 and J usage is TRBJ2-7, with 8 bases lining up with TRBD2. There are 21 residues in the CDR3. V shed 0 bases, J shed 6 bases, and the junction held 25 bases outside the gene matches. CDR1 and CDR2 from the germline V gene are MGHRA and YSYEKL. CDR3 protein: CASSQEIIWASGSYGVGEQYF. The DNA for the CDR3 is TGCGCCAGCAGCCAAGAAATCATTTGGGCCAGCGGGAGTTACGGGGTTGGCGAGCAGTACTTC.

This clonotype was seen ten or more times. This chain joins TRBV9 and TRBJ1-3; 7 positions agree with TRBD1. Germline CDR1 and CDR2: SGDLS and YYNGEE. V trimming: 4 bases; J trimming: 0 bases; junction bases outside the gene matches: 7. The CDR3 contains 16 residues. The CDR3 bases are TGTGCCAGCAGCTCAGGGGGATTAAGCTCTGGAAACACCATATATTTT. Residues: CASSSGGLSSGNTIYF.

This clonotype showed up many times. CDR3 region: CASSQEEDRGFF. In DNA form, the CDR3 reads TGTGCCAGCAGCCAAGAGGAGGACAGGGGGTTCTTC. The chain couples TRBV14 to TRBJ2-1; 9 bases align to TRBD1. Germline CDR1 and CDR2: SGHDN and FVKESK. V lost 0 bases and J lost 15; bases outside the gene matches: 3. This CDR3 has 12 amino acids.

This clonotype occurred many times. The chain uses TRBV4-2 and TRBJ1-1; 12 bases are a match to TRBD1. The trim removed 0 bases at V and 1 base at J, leaving 6 bases unmatched. CDR1 LGHNA and CDR2 YNFKEQ come from the germline V gene. There are 18 residues in the CDR3. Here the CDR3 DNA reads TGTGCCAGCAGCCAAGATCAGGGGGACAGGGGGCCGAACACTGAAGCTTTCTTT. As protein: CASSQDQGDRGPNTEAFF.

This clonotype was picked up a small number of times. In nucleotides, the CDR3 is TGCAGTGCGGAGACTAGCAATCAGCCCCAGCATTTT. This translates into CSAETSNQPQHF. The V and J genes are TRBV20-1 and TRBJ1-5, with unresolved D. The CDR3 sequence is 12 residues long. From germline, CDR1 is DFQATT and CDR2 SNEGSKA (reference sequence). V lost 6 bases, J lost 0 bases, and 6 bases lay in between.

This clonotype appeared a few times. A much larger clonotype is one base distant, so this may be a read error. This chain joins TRBV5-1 and TRBJ1-1, with D hard to call. The CDR3 runs to 15 residues. Trimming stripped 3 bases from V and 1 base from J, with 13 bases between. CDR1 and CDR2 from the germline V gene are SGHRS and YFSETQ. CDR3 bases: TGCGCCAGCAGCTCAGGACGGGTCCAGAACACTGAAGCTTTCTTT. Encoded protein: CASSSGRVQNTEAFF.

As to this clonotype: This clone may be a read error of a much larger clone one base away. The rearrangement links TRBV18 to TRBJ2-5, with D perhaps matching TRBD1 or TRBD2 (5 bases each). V was clipped by 3 bases and J by 4 bases, with 12 bases between them. The CDR3 loop spans 14 amino acids. Germline-derived CDR1 and CDR2 are KGHSH and LQKENI. The CDR3 bases are TGTGCCAGCTCACCTCAACGGGGACGAGAGACCCAGTACTTC. Protein: CASSPQRGRETQYF. Complete variable domain (other parts from reference TRBV18 and TRBJ2-5): NAGVMQNPRHLVRRRGQEARLRCSPMKGHSHVYWYRQLPEEGLKFMVYLQKENIIDESGMPKERFSAEFPKEGPSILRIQQVVRGDSAAYFCASSPQRGRETQYFGPGTRLLVL.

This clonotype was detected only a few times. The chain is built from TRBV20-1 and TRBJ2-6, with D perhaps matching TRBD1 or TRBD2 (5 bases each). V was pared by 5 bases and J by 0 bases, with 11 bases between. Germline loops: CDR1 DFQATT, CDR2 SNEGSKA (reference sequence). CDR3 length: 15 residues. CDR3 region: CSAPTGPSGANVLTF. CDR3 DNA: TGCAGTGCTCCGACGGGACCCTCTGGGGCCAACGTCCTGACTTTC.

In regard to this clonotype: At one boundary the junction diverges from the germline segment, which might be a read error. CDR3 residues: CTSGQDRGRFAEAFF. The CDR3 bases are TGCACCAGCGGCCAAGACAGGGGACGTTTCGCTGAAGCTTTCTTT. The chain joins TRBV4-1 to TRBJ1-1; 8 bases line up with TRBD1. Germline loops: CDR1 MGHRA, CDR2 YSYEKL. This CDR3 has 15 amino acids.

The genes are TRBV13 and TRBJ1-2; 7 nucleotides agree with TRBD1. Trimming removed 3 bases from V and 4 bases from J; junction bases left unmatched: 2. CDR3 length equals 13 residues. The germline CDR1 and CDR2 sequences are PRHDT and FYEKMQ (reference sequence). The CDR3 region has the DNA TGTGCCAGCAGCTTTCACAGGGGCTATGGCTACACCTTC. Its translation: CASSFHRGYGYTF.

This clonotype has just a few counts. The J gene is TRBJ1-1, the V gene TRBV12-3 or TRBV12-4; a possible D gene is TRBD1 (5 bases). The germline V and J ends were trimmed by 6 bases and 4 bases, with 21 bases remaining between them. This CDR3 contains 16 residues. Here the CDR3 reads CASRGPRWAGSTEAFF. The DNA for the CDR3 is TGTGCCAGCAGGGGGCCCCGTTGGGCGGGGAGCACTGAAGCTTTCTTT.

There are many counts of this clonotype. The V gene is TRBV24-1, the J gene TRBJ2-1, with 7 bases identical to TRBD1. The CDR3 spans 11 residues. Germline CDR1 is KGHDR and CDR2 is SFDVKD. The ends lost 10 bases at V and 9 bases at J; junction bases unmatched: 5. CDR3 sequence reads: CATSQGIEQFF. Written as DNA, the CDR3 is TGTGCCACTTCACAGGGGATTGAGCAGTTCTTC.

This clonotype has ten or more counts. The chain joins TRBV6-5 to TRBJ1-1; D might be TRBD1 (6 bases). The ends were cut back, 8 bases at V and 0 bases at J, with 13 bases in the middle. This CDR3 region has 14 residues. Germline lookup yields CDR1 MNHEY and CDR2 SVGAGI. DNA of the CDR3: TGTGCCAGCGGGCGGGGGGCGTTGAACACTGAAGCTTTCTTT. It encodes CASGRGALNTEAFF.

For this clonotype: A much more abundant neighbour one base away suggests this may be a read error. The V call is TRBV5-1, the J call TRBJ2-1, with TRBD2 matching 13 bases. Trimming at V came to 7 bases and at J to 10 bases, leaving 14 bases not matched to a gene. From germline, CDR1 is SGHRS and CDR2 YFSETQ. This CDR3 is 16 amino acids long. The CDR3 nucleotides are TGCGCCAGCGGCCGCGGACTAGCGGGAGAGGTTGAGGAGCAGTTCTTC. Translation gives CASGRGLAGEVEEQFF.

This clonotype occurred many times. As DNA, the CDR3 is TGTGCCACCAGCAGAGATCCAAGGGACAGAAGCAATCAGCCCCAGCATTTT. It encodes CATSRDPRDRSNQPQHF. V usage is TRBV15 and J usage is TRBJ1-5; 7 nucleotides align to TRBD1. CDR1 is LNHNV, CDR2 YYDKDF, per germline (reference sequence). The V segment lost 0 bases and the J segment 1 base; nucleotides outside the gene matches: 6. This CDR3 spans 17 amino acids.